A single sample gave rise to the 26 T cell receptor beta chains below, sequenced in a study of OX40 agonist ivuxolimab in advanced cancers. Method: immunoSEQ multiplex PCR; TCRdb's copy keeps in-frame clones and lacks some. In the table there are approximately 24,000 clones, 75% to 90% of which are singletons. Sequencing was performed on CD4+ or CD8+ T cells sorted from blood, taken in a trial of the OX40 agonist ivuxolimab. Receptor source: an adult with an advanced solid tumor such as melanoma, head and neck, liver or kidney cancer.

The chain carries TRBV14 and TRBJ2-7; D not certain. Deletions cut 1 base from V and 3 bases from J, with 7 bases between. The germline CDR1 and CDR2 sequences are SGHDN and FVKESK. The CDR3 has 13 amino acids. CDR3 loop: CASSQGFDYEQYF. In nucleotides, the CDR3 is TGTGCCAGCAGCCAAGGTTTTGACTACGAGCAGTACTTC.

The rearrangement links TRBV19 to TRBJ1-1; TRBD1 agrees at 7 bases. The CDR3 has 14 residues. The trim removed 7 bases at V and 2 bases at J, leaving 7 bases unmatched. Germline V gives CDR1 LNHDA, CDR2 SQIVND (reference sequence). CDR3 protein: CASNKQGLNTEAFF. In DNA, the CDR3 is TGTGCCAGTAATAAACAGGGGTTAAACACTGAAGCTTTCTTT.

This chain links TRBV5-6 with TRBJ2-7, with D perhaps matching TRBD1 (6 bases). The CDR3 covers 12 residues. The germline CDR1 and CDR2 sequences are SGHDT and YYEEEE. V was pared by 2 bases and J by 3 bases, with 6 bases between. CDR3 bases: TGTGCCAGCAGCTTACAGGGCTACGAGCAGTACTTC. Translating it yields CASSLQGYEQYF.

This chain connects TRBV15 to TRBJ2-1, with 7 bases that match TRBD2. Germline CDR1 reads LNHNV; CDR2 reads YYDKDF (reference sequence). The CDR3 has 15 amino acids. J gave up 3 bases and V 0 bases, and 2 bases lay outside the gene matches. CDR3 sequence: CATSRDLADYNEQFF. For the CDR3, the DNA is TGTGCCACCAGCAGAGATCTAGCGGACTACAATGAGCAGTTCTTC.

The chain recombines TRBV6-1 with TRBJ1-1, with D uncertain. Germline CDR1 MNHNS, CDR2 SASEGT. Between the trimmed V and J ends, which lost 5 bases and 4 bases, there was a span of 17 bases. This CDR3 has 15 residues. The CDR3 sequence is CASSPFRTGSTEAFF. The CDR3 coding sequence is TGTGCCAGCAGTCCCTTTCGAACGGGTAGCACTGAAGCTTTCTTT.

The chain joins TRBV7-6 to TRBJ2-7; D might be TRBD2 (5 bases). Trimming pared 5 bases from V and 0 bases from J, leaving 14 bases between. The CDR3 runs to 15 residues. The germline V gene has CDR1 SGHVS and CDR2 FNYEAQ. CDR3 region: CASSIHRTRSYEQYF. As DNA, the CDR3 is TGTGCCAGCAGCATCCATCGGACTCGCTCCTACGAGCAGTACTTC.

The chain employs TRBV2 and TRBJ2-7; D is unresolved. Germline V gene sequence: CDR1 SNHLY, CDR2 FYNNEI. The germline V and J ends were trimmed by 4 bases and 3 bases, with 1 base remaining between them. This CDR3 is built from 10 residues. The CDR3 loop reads CASSVYEQYF. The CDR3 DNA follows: TGTGCCAGCAGTGTCTACGAGCAGTACTTC. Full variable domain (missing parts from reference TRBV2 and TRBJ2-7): EPEVTQTPSHQVTQMGQEVILRCVPISNHLYFYWYRQILGQKVEFLVSFYNNEISEKSEIFDDQFSVERPDGSNFTLKIRSTKLEDSAMYFCASSVYEQYFGPGTRLTVT.

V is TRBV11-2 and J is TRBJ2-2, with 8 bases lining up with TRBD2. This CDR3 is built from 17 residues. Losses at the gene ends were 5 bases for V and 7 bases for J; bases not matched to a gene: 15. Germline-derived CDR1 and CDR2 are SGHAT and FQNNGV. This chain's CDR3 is CASSPLARGGEIGELFF. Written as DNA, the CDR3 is TGTGCCAGCAGCCCCCTCGCTCGGGGGGGGGAGATCGGGGAGCTGTTTTTT. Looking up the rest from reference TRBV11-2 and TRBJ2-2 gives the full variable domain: EAGVAQSPRYKIIEKRQSVAFWCNPISGHATLYWYQQILGQGPKLLIQFQNNGVVDDSQLPKDRFSAERLKGVDSTLKIQPAKLEDSAVYLCASSPLARGGEIGELFFGEGSRLTVL.

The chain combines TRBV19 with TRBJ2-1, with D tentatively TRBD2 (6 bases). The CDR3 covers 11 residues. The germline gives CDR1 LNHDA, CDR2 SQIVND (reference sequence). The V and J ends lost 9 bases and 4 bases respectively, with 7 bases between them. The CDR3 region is CASREYNEQFF. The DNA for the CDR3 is TGTGCCAGCCGGGAGTACAATGAGCAGTTCTTC.

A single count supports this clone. The CDR3 loop is CASSQGRISGGEYEQFF. The CDR3 coding sequence is TGCGCCAGCAGCCAGGGTAGAATAAGCGGGGGGGAATATGAGCAGTTCTTC. The chain carries TRBV4-3 and TRBJ2-1; TRBD2 matches at 10 bases. Germline CDR1 and CDR2: LGHNA and YSLEER. The CDR3 spans 17 residues. With V trimmed by 3 bases and J by 8 bases, 13 bases remained unmatched.

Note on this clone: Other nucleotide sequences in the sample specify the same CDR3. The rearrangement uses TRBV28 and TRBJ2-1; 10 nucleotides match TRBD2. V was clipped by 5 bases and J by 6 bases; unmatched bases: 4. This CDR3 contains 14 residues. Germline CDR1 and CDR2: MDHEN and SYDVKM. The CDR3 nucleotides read TGTGCCAGCAGTCTCGGACTAGCGGCCAATGAGCAGTTCTTC. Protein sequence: CASSLGLAANEQFF.

This CDR3 reads CASSEDTGGQPQHF. DNA of the CDR3: TGTGCCAGCAGTGAGGATACGGGGGGGCAGCCCCAGCATTTT. This rearrangement joins TRBV2 to TRBJ1-5, with D maybe TRBD1 (5 bases). This CDR3 is built from 14 residues. The ends were cut back, 3 bases at V and 7 bases at J, with 13 bases in the middle. Germline V CDR1 and CDR2: SNHLY, FYNNEI.

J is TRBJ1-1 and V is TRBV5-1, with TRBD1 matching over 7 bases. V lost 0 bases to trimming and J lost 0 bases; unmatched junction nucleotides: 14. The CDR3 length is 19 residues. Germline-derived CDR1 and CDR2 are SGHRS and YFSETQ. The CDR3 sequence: CASSLVATHRGPVNTEAFF. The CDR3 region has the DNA TGCGCCAGCAGCTTGGTTGCCACACACAGGGGCCCTGTGAACACTGAAGCTTTCTTT. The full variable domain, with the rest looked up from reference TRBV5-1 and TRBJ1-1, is KAGVTQTPRYLIKTRGQQVTLSCSPISGHRSVSWYQQTPGQGLQFLFEYFSETQRNKGNFPGRFSGRQFSNSRSEMNVSTLELGDSALYLCASSLVATHRGPVNTEAFFGQGTRLTVV.

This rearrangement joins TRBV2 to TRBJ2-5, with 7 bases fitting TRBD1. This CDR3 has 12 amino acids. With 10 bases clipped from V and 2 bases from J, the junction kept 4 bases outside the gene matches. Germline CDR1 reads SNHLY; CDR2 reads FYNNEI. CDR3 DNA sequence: TGTGCCACCGACAGGGTTCAAGAGACCCAGTACTTC. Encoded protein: CATDRVQETQYF.

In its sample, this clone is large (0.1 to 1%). Here the CDR3 reads CASGTGRDEQFF. The CDR3 bases are TGTGCCAGCGGGACAGGACGGGATGAGCAGTTCTTC. The rearrangement joins TRBV27 to TRBJ2-1; TRBD1 matches at 8 bases. The V gene's germline CDR1 is MNHEY and CDR2 SMNVEV (reference sequence). J was trimmed by 8 bases and V by 8 bases; bases with no gene match: 5. CDR3 size: 12 residues.

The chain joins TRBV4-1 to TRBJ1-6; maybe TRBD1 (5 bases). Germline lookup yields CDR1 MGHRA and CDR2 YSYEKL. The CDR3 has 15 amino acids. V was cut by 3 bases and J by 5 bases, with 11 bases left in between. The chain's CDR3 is CASSHRDGNNSPLHF. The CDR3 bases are TGCGCCAGCAGCCACCGGGACGGGAATAATTCACCCCTCCACTTT.

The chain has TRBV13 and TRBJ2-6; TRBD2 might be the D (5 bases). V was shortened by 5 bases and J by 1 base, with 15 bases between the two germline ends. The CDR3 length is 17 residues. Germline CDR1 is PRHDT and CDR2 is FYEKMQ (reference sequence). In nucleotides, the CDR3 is TGTGCCAGCAGCGCGATGGAGCGGATATCTGGGGCCAACGTCCTGACTTTC. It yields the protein CASSAMERISGANVLTF.

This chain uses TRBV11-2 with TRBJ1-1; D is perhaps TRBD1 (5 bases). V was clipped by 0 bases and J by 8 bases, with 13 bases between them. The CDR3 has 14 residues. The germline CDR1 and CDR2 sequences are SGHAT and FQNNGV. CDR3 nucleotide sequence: TGTGCCAGCAGCTTAGATCGGGGCTCTCGGGAAGCTTTCTTT. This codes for CASSLDRGSREAFF.

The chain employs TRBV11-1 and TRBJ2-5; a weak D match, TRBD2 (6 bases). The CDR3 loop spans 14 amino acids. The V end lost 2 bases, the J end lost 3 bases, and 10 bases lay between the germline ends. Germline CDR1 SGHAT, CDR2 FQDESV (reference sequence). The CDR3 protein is CASSLLGTEETQYF. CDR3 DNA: TGTGCCAGCAGCTTACTAGGGACTGAAGAGACCCAGTACTTC.

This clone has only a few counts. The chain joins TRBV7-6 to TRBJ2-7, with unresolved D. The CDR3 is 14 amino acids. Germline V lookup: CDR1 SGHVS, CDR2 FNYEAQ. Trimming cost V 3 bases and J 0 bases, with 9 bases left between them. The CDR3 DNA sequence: TGTGCCAGCAGCTTCGGCCCTGCCTCCTACGAGCAGTACTTC. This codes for CASSFGPASYEQYF.

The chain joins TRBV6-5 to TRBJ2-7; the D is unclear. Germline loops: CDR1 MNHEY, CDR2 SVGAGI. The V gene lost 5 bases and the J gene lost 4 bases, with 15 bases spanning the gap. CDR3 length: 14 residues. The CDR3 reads CASSEHPPPYEQYF. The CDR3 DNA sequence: TGTGCCAGCAGTGAACACCCGCCCCCTTACGAGCAGTACTTC.

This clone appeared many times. The CDR3 coding sequence is TGTGCCAGCAGCCAGGGGGCGTCCGAGCAGTACTTC. It is translated as CASSQGASEQYF. This sequence joins TRBV7-6 and TRBJ2-7, with 8 positions matching TRBD1. This CDR3 has 12 residues. CDR1 and CDR2 (germline): SGHVS, FNYEAQ. V shed 5 bases, J shed 6 bases, and the junction held 3 bases outside the gene matches.

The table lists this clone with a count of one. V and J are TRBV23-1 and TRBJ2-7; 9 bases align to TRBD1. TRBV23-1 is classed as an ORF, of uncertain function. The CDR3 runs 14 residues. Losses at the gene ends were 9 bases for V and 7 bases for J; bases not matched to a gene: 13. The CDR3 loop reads CARRSRQGGQEQYF. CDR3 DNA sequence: TGCGCCAGGAGATCACGACAGGGGGGTCAAGAGCAGTACTTC.

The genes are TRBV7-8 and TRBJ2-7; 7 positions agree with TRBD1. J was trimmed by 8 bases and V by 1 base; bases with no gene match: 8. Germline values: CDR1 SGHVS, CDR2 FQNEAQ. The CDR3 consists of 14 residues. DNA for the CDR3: TGTGCCAGCAGCTTAGGGTCTACAGGGGAGAAGCAGTACTTC. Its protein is CASSLGSTGEKQYF.

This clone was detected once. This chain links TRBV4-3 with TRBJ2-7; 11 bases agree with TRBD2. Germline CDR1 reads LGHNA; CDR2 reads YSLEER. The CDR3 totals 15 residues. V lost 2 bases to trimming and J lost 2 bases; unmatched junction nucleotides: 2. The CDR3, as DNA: TGCGCCAGCAGCCAATCGGGACTAGCGGCCTACGAGCAGTACTTC. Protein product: CASSQSGLAAYEQYF.

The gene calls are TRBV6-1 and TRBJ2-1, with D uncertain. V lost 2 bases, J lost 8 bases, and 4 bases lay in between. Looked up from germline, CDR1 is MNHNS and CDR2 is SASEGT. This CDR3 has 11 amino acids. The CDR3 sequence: CASSEIDEQFF. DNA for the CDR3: TGTGCCAGCAGTGAAATCGATGAGCAGTTCTTC.